The rows below give T cell receptor beta chains drawn from one sample of a study of PD-1 blockade in classical Hodgkin lymphoma. Assay used: immunoSEQ multiplex PCR; TCRdb lists only in-frame clones, some missing. The sample consists of some 23,000 clones, about two thirds of them appearing once. The specimen was peripheral blood mononuclear cells (PBMCs), collected at baseline. The receptor set was obtained from a human donor with classical Hodgkin lymphoma. CDR3s include the opening cysteine and the closing phenylalanine or tryptophan. The D gene is left open where the match is weak. The size entry is marked missing in some rows and otherwise reads once, few, many or a size class.

J gene	V gene	D gene	clone size	CDR3 DNA	CDR3 protein
TRBJ1-4	TRBV27	NA	NA	TGTGCCAGCAGTTTAGTTGCAACTAATGAAAAACTGTTTTTT	CASSLVATNEKLFF
TRBJ2-7	TRBV15	NA	NA	TGTGCCACCAGCAGACAACAGGAGGTGGGCGAGCAGTACTTC	CATSRQQEVGEQYF
TRBJ2-4	TRBV28	NA	NA	TGTGCCATCCTGGACAGCCTTAAAAACATTCAGTACTTC	CAILDSLKNIQYF
TRBJ1-3	TRBV7-9	NA	few	TGTGCCAGCAGCTTTACAACGGGACGGATCTTAGGAAACACCATATATTTT	CASSFTTGRILGNTIYF
TRBJ1-1	TRBV7-2	NA	NA	TGTGCCAGCAGCTTAACCCAGGGGAACACTGAAGCTTTCTTT	CASSLTQGNTEAFF
TRBJ1-6	TRBV30	NA	NA	TGTGCCTGGACTACCCCCGCGAGCTCCTATAATTCACCCCTCCACTTT	CAWTTPASSYNSPLHF
TRBJ2-2	TRBV4-3	NA	few	TGCGCCAGCAGCCAAGGGGGATTCCCCGGGGAGCTGTTTTTT	CASSQGGFPGELFF
TRBJ1-2	TRBV19	TRBD1	NA	TGTGCCAGTACCTACCCAGGGGGTGGCTACACCTTC	CASTYPGGGYTF
TRBJ2-7	TRBV28	NA	NA	TGTGCCAGCAGTTCTGGACTACCCTACGAGCAGTACTTC	CASSSGLPYEQYF
TRBJ2-2	TRBV18	NA	medium-sized	TGTGCCAGCTCACGAGAGACGACCACCGGGGAGCTGTTTTTT	CASSRETTTGELFF
TRBJ2-1	TRBV6-4	TRBD1	NA	TGTGCCAGCAGCAGAGACGAGGGGGCGAATGAGCAGTTCTTC	CASSRDEGANEQFF
TRBJ2-1	TRBV5-1	TRBD2	NA	TGCGCCAGCAGCCCCGGACTAGCGGGGGGCGGGTCCTACAATGAGCAGTTCTTC	CASSPGLAGGGSYNEQFF
TRBJ2-1	TRBV7-6	TRBD2	NA	TGTGCCAGCAGCTTAATAGCGGGTGAGCAGTTCTTC	CASSLIAGEQFF
TRBJ2-1	TRBV2	TRBD2	NA	TGTGCCAGCAGCGGGACTAGCGGGGCCTACAATGAGCAGTTCTTC	CASSGTSGAYNEQFF
TRBJ2-5	TRBV11-2	NA	NA	TGTGCCAGCAGTCTAGCTTTGGGACAAGGAGAGACCCAGTACTTC	CASSLALGQGETQYF
TRBJ2-3	TRBV11-2	NA	NA	TGTGCCAGCAGCACCACAGATACGCAGTATTTT	CASSTTDTQYF
TRBJ2-5	TRBV9	NA	NA	TGTGCCAGCAGCTTAGGCATACAGAGTCAAGAGACCCAGTACTTC	CASSLGIQSQETQYF
TRBJ2-3	TRBV7-9	NA	once	TGTGCCAGCAGCAACTTGGGGGGCCGCTATGATACGCAGTATTTT	CASSNLGGRYDTQYF
TRBJ2-1	TRBV30	TRBD2	NA	TGTGCCTGGAGTGTACTACTAGCGGGAGGGGTCAATGAGCAGTTCTTC	CAWSVLLAGGVNEQFF
TRBJ2-5	TRBV28	TRBD1	NA	TGTGCCAGCAGTAAATCCGGGACAGGGGCGAAGACCCAGTACTTC	CASSKSGTGAKTQYF
TRBJ2-4	TRBV27	NA	NA	TGTGCCAGCAGTCTACCCGGGGTAATTCAGTACTTC	CASSLPGVIQYF
TRBJ1-2	TRBV10-3	NA	NA	TGTGCCATCAGTGACTCCCCCAACTTCGACTATGGCTACACCTTC	CAISDSPNFDYGYTF
TRBJ2-5	TRBV19	TRBD2	few	TGTGCCAGTAGTATACGAGGACTAGCAGGTCCAGAGACCCAGTACTTC	CASSIRGLAGPETQYF
TRBJ2-1	TRBV10-2	TRBD2	once	TGCGCCAGCAGACCCGGACTAGCGGCCTACAATGAGCAGTTCTTC	CASRPGLAAYNEQFF
TRBJ2-5	TRBV11-3	NA	NA	TGTGCCAGCAGCGGAAACTCAGAGACCCAGTACTTC	CASSGNSETQYF
TRBJ1-6	TRBV19	TRBD1	few	TGTGCCAGTAGTACCGTCCCCGGACAGGCCACTTCACCCCTCCACTTT	CASSTVPGQATSPLHF
TRBJ1-6	TRBV6-1	NA	NA	TGTGCCAGCAGCAAACTTGGGGGGAATTCACCCCTCCACTTT	CASSKLGGNSPLHF
TRBJ2-5	TRBV5-8	NA	NA	TGTGCCAGCAGCTCACCCGGGGGGCAGACCCAGTACTTC	CASSSPGGQTQYF
TRBJ2-2	TRBV14	TRBD1	NA	TGTGCCAGCAGCTTTGGACAGGGGGCCCACGGGGAGCTGTTTTTT	CASSFGQGAHGELFF
TRBJ1-1	TRBV19	NA	once	TGTGCCAGTAGTTGGACTCGACTTTCTATGAACACTGAAGCTTTCTTT	CASSWTRLSMNTEAFF
TRBJ1-5	TRBV28	TRBD1	NA	TGTGCCAGCAGTTGGGGACAGCTCGGGGATCAGCCCCAGCATTTT	CASSWGQLGDQPQHF
TRBJ1-2	TRBV10-3	NA	NA	TGTGCCATCAGGATACGGGGCTCGGAAGGCTACACCTTC	CAIRIRGSEGYTF
TRBJ1-3	TRBV29-1	NA	NA	TGCAGCGTTGATGGGGGGGATTTTGGAAACACCATATATTTT	CSVDGGDFGNTIYF
TRBJ2-1	TRBV30	NA	NA	TGTGCCTGGAGTGTAAGCGGAAATGAGCAGTTCTTC	CAWSVSGNEQFF
TRBJ2-7	TRBV21-1	NA	NA	TGTGCCAGCAGCAAATGCGACCCGGAGTACTACGAGCAGTACTTC	CASSKCDPEYYEQYF
TRBJ2-7	TRBV6-6	NA	NA	TGTGCCAGCAGCTTAGGGCCATCCTACGAGCAGTACTTC	CASSLGPSYEQYF
TRBJ2-1	TRBV28	TRBD1	many	TGTGCCAGCAGTTGGACAGGGCTACGTTACAATGAGCAGTTCTTC	CASSWTGLRYNEQFF
TRBJ1-1	TRBV19	TRBD1	NA	TGTGCCAGTAGTATAGGACAGGGCAGGAACACTGAAGCTTTCTTT	CASSIGQGRNTEAFF
TRBJ2-7	TRBV29-1	NA	NA	TGCAGCGTTGAACAGGGTCAGGGGGGCGAGCAGTACTTC	CSVEQGQGGEQYF
TRBJ1-3	TRBV19	NA	NA	TGTGCCAGTAAGTTCGGAAACACCATATATTTT	CASKFGNTIYF
TRBJ1-2	TRBV7-9	TRBD1	NA	TGTGCCAGCAGCTTACACGGACAGGGGGCGACGAACTATGGCTACACCTTC	CASSLHGQGATNYGYTF
TRBJ1-5	TRBV28	NA	NA	TGTGCCAGCAGTCTCCACGGGACCCCCGGTGGCCAGCCCCAGCATTTT	CASSLHGTPGGQPQHF
TRBJ2-6	TRBV28	TRBD2	NA	TGTGCCAGCATTTCGGGGGGCTCTGGGGCCAACGTCCTGACTTTC	CASISGGSGANVLTF
TRBJ1-4	TRBV4-2	NA	few	TGTGCCAGCAGCCAAGAATATGGTCGAAAACTGTTTTTT	CASSQEYGRKLFF
TRBJ2-3	TRBV5-4	TRBD2	NA	TGTGCCAGCAGCTTGGGCGGGAGAACAGATACGCAGTATTTT	CASSLGGRTDTQYF
TRBJ2-3	TRBV7-2	TRBD1	few	TGTGCCAGCAGCCCAGGGGGAGATACGCAGTATTTT	CASSPGGDTQYF
TRBJ2-2	TRBV7-2	TRBD2	once	TGTGCCAGCAGCTCCGGACTAGCGGGACCCCTTACCGGGGAGCTGTTTTTT	CASSSGLAGPLTGELFF
TRBJ2-7	TRBV7-6	TRBD1	few	TGTGCCAGCAGCTTATCCCGGGGACAGGGGAACGAGCAGTACTTC	CASSLSRGQGNEQYF